The source of this T cell receptor beta chain is a study of tumor-infiltrating lymphocytes in localized non-small cell lung cancer (dated by TCRdb to about 2021). About the full investigation: The cohort included patients whose samples were collected after neoadjuvant chemotherapy, as well as both smokers and never-smokers and several histologies. Each patient contributed resected tumor tissue and uninvolved lung tissue from the same patient, described as non-adjacent to the tumor. The same patients underwent several integrated assays, with TCR sequencing performed together with flow cytometry, multiplex immunofluorescence, RNA-seq, exome sequencing and proteomics. The overall ICON cohort comprised fewer than 170 surgical patients with localized non-small cell lung cancer whose tumors were resected. A total of 50 to 60 patients were included in the paired tumor versus uninvolved lung comparison of immunoSEQ T-cell fraction.

The CDR3 goes from the cysteine to the phenylalanine over 13 residues. Only the CDR3 portion is preserved as DNA: 39 bases, with reading frame beginning at the first base. V lost 2 bases and J lost 5 bases; the stretch between them is 9 bases long. CDR1 and CDR2 are drawn from the germline V gene: SGHAT, FQNNGV. The first patient joined ICON in 2016, and enrollment wrapped up when the last patient was enrolled in 2018. Fresh tumor and matched uninvolved tissue for in-depth immune analyses, including TCR sequencing, were collected from a subcohort of about 80 patients. DNA isolated from bulk tissue, without cell sorting, was used for TCR sequencing. The paper as a whole reports these results and caveats: No difference in TCR-derived T-cell fraction was observed between the flow cytometry-defined immunotypes IM1 (good prognosis) and IM2 (poor prognosis). Assay coverage varied across patients depending on available tissue quantity, so only a subset of the cohort had TCR sequencing. Consistent with immunofluorescence CD3 counts, TCRbeta sequencing supported greater T cell infiltration in tumors than in uninvolved lung tissue. Because different assays used different pieces of the same tissue, intratumor heterogeneity could not be separated from technical variation.

As to this clone: Its antigen remains unidentified. There are no base qualities to consult, and no much larger clone falls within one base.

The T-cell fraction in tumor and uninvolved lung tissue was obtained from TCR sequencing using the immunoSEQ assay. The paper's processing steps were these. For survival analysis, patients were split into high (upper tertile) and low (lower two tertiles) T-cell fraction groups and compared by log-rank test. Paired tumor versus uninvolved lung differences in T-cell fraction were tested with a signed-rank test. In its TCRdb copy, this immuneACCESS table keeps in-frame sequences only and misses some clones. Where compared with another copy, unresolved V genes explain less than half of these, and the others have no known cause. V and J calls and clone size are those listed in that table; D and trimming were worked out from the DNA. In this sample the table shows about 15,000 clones, around 84% of which occur a single time. Of the sample, about 9.4% is held by the ten largest clones.

The sample taken for sequencing was uninvolved lung tissue not adjacent to the tumor. The receptor chain draws on TRBV11-2 and TRBJ2-5, with a weak D call of TRBD1 (5 bases match). This receptor was taken from a human donor with non-small cell lung cancer. The CDR3: CASSLSRVETQYF. The DNA sequence is given as TGTGCCAGCAGCTTAAGCAGGGTCGAGACCCAGTACTTC.